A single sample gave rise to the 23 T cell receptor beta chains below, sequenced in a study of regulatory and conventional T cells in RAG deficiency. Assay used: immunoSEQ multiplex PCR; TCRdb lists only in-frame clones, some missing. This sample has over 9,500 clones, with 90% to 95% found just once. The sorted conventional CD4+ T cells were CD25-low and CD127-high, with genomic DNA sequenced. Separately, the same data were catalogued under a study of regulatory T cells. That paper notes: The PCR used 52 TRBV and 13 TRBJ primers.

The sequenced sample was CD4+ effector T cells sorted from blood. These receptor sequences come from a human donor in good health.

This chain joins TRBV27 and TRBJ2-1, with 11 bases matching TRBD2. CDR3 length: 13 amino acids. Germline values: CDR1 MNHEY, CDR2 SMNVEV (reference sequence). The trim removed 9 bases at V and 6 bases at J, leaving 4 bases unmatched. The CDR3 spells CASYGTSGNEQFF. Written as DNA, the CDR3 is TGTGCCAGTTACGGGACTAGCGGCAATGAGCAGTTCTTC.

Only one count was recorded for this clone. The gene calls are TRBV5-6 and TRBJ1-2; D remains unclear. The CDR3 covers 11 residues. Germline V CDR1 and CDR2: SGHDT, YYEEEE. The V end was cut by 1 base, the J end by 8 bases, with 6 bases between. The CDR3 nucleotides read TGTGCCAGCAGCTTGCAGAGGGGCTACACCTTC. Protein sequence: CASSLQRGYTF. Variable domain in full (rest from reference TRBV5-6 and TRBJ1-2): DAGVTQSPTHLIKTRGQQVTLRCSPKSGHDTVSWYQQALGQGPQFIFQYYEEEERQRGNFPDRFSGHQFPNYSSELNVNALLLGDSALYLCASSLQRGYTFGSGTRLTVV.

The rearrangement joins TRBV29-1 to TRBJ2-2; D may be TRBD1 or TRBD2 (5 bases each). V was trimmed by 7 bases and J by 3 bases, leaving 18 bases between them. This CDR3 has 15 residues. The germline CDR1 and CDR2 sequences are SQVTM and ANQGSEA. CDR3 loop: CSAGDRPWDTGELFF. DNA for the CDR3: TGCAGCGCTGGGGACCGACCTTGGGACACCGGGGAGCTGTTTTTT.

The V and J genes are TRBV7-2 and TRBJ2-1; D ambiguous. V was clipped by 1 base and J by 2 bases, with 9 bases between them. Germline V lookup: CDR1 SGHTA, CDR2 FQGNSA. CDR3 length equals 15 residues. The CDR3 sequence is CASSLDEFPYNEQFF. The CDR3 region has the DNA TGTGCCAGCAGCTTAGATGAGTTCCCCTACAATGAGCAGTTCTTC.

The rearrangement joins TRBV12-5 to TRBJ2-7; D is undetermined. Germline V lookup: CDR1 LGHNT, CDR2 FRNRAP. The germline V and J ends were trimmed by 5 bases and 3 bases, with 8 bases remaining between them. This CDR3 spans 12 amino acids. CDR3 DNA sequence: TGTGCTAGTGGTCCCTCTCTCTACGAGCAGTACTTC. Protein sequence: CASGPSLYEQYF. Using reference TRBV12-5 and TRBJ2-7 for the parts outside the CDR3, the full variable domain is DARVTQTPRHKVTEMGQEVTMRCQPILGHNTVFWYRQTMMQGLELLAYFRNRAPLDDSGMPKDRFSAEMPDATLATLKIQPSEPRDSAVYFCASGPSLYEQYFGPGTRLTVT.

The CDR3 DNA reads as TGTGCCAGCTCACCGTCTTGGAACACCGGGGAGCTGTTTTTT. Its protein product is CASSPSWNTGELFF. This chain uses TRBV18 with TRBJ2-2; D ambiguous. V was shortened by 3 bases and J by 1 base, with 6 bases between the two germline ends. Germline V lookup: CDR1 KGHSH, CDR2 LQKENI. This CDR3 is 14 amino acids long.

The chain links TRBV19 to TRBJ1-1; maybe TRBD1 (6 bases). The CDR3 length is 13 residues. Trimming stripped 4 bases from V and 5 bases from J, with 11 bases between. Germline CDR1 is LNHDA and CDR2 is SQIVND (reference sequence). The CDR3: CASSTLRGTEAFF. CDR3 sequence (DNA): TGTGCCAGTAGTACATTAAGGGGGACTGAAGCTTTCTTT.

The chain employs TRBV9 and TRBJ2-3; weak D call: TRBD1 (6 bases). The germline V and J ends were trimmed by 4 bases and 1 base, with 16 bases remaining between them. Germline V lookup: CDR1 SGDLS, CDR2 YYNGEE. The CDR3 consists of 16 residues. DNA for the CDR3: TGTGCCAGCAGCCGAGGGACACTACGAGGCACAGATACGCAGTATTTT. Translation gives CASSRGTLRGTDTQYF.

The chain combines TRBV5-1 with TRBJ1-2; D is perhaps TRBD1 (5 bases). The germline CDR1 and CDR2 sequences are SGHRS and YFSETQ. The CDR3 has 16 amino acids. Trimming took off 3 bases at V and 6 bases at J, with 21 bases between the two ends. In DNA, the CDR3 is TGCGCCAGCAGCTGGGGGGAAGGGGCCCGAAGCGATGGCTACACCTTC. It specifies CASSWGEGARSDGYTF.

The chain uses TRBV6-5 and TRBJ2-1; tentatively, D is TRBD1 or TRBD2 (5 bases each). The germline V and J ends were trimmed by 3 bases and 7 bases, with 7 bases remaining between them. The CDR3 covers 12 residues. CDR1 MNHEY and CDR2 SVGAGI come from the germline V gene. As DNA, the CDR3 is TGTGCCAGCAGTTATGGGGGTAATGAGCAGTTCTTC. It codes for CASSYGGNEQFF.

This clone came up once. The CDR3 loop is CASSESMSGPGGANVLTF. In DNA, the CDR3 is TGCGCCAGCAGTGAGTCGATGTCGGGGCCGGGGGGGGCCAACGTCCTGACTTTC. The genes are TRBV10-1 and TRBJ2-6; D possibly matches TRBD1 or TRBD2 (5 bases each). V shed 0 bases and J shed 4 bases, with 16 bases lying between them. Per germline, CDR1 WNHNN and CDR2 SYGVQD (reference sequence). There are 18 residues in the CDR3.

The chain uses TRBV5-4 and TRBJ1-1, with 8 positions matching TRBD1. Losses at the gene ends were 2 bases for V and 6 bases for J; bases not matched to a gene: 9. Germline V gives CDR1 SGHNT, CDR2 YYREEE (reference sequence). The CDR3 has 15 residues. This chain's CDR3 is CASSFWTGLKAEAFF. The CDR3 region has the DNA TGTGCCAGCAGCTTCTGGACAGGGCTTAAGGCTGAAGCTTTCTTT. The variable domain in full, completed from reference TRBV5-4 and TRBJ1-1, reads ETGVTQSPTHLIKTRGQQVTLRCSSQSGHNTVSWYQQALGQGPQFIFQYYREEENGRGNFPPRFSGLQFPNYSSELNVNALELDDSALYLCASSFWTGLKAEAFFGQGTRLTVV.

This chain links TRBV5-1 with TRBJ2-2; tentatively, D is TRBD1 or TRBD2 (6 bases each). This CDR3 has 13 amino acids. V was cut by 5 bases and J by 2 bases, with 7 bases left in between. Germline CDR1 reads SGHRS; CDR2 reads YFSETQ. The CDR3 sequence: CASRGGNTGELFF. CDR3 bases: TGCGCCAGCAGGGGGGGCAACACCGGGGAGCTGTTTTTT. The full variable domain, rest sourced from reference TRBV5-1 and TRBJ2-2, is KAGVTQTPRYLIKTRGQQVTLSCSPISGHRSVSWYQQTPGQGLQFLFEYFSETQRNKGNFPGRFSGRQFSNSRSEMNVSTLELGDSALYLCASRGGNTGELFFGEGSRLTVL.

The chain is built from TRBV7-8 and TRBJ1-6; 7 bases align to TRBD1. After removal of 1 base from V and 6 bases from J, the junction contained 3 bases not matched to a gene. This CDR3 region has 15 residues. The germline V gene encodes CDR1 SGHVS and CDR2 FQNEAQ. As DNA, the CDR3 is TGTGCCAGCAGCTTAGGACAGGGCAGTAATTCACCCCTCCACTTT. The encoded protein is CASSLGQGSNSPLHF.

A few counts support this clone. CDR3 sequence: CASSQVLAGGKETQYF. The CDR3 DNA reads TGCGCCAGCAGCCAAGTACTAGCGGGGGGGAAAGAGACCCAGTACTTC. The chain employs TRBV4-1 and TRBJ2-5, with 13 bases aligning to TRBD2. CDR1 and CDR2 (germline): MGHRA, YSYEKL. J gave up 3 bases and V 1 base, and 2 bases lay outside the gene matches. CDR3 size: 16 residues.

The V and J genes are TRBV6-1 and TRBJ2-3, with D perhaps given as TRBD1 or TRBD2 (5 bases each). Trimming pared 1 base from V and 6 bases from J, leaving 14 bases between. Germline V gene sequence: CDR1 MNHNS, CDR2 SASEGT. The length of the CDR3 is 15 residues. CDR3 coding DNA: TGTGCCAGCAGTGAAGACAGGCCCGGGGAGGATACGCAGTATTTT. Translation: CASSEDRPGEDTQYF.

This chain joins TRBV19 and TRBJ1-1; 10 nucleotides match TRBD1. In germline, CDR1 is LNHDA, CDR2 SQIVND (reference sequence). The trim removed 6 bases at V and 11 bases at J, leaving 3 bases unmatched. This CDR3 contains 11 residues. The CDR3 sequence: CASRGQGFAFF. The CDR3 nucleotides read TGTGCCAGTAGGGGACAGGGGTTTGCTTTCTTT.

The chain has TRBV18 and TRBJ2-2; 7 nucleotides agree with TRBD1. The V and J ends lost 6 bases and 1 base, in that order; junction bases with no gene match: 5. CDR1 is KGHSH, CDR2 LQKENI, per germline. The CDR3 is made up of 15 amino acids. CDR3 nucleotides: TGTGCCAGCTCCCCGGACAGGAAGAACACCGGGGAGCTGTTTTTT. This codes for CASSPDRKNTGELFF. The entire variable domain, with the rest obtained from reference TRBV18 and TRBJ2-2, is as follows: NAGVMQNPRHLVRRRGQEARLRCSPMKGHSHVYWYRQLPEEGLKFMVYLQKENIIDESGMPKERFSAEFPKEGPSILRIQQVVRGDSAAYFCASSPDRKNTGELFFGEGSRLTVL.

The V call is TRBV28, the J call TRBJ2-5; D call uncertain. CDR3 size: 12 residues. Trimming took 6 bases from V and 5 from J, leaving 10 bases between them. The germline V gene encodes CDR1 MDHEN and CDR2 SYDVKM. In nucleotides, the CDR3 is TGTGCCAGCAGCCCCACTCGGGAGACCCAGTACTTC. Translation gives CASSPTRETQYF. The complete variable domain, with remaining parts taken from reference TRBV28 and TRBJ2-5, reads DVKVTQSSRYLVKRTGEKVFLECVQDMDHENMFWYRQDPGLGLRLIYFSYDVKMKEKGDIPEGYSVSREKKERFSLILESASTNQTSMYLCASSPTRETQYFGPGTRLLVL.

CDR3 in amino acids: CASSSLAAQSNYGYTF. CDR3 DNA: TGTGCCAGCAGTAGCCTAGCGGCGCAATCTAACTATGGCTACACCTTC. J is TRBJ1-2 and V is TRBV2, with D uncertain. The CDR3 sequence is 16 residues long. The V gene's germline CDR1 is SNHLY and CDR2 FYNNEI. Trimming took 5 bases from V and 0 from J, leaving 16 bases between them.

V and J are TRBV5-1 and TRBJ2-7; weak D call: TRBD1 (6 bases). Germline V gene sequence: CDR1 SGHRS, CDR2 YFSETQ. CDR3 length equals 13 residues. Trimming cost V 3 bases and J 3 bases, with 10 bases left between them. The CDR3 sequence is CASSSTGFYEQYF. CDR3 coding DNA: TGCGCCAGCAGCTCTACAGGGTTCTACGAGCAGTACTTC.

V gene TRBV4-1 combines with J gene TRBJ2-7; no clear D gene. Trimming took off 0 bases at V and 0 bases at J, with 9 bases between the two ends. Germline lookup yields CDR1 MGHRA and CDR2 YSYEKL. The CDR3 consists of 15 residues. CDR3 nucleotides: TGCGCCAGCAGCCAAGATCTACGAGGCTCCTACGAGCAGTACTTC. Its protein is CASSQDLRGSYEQYF.

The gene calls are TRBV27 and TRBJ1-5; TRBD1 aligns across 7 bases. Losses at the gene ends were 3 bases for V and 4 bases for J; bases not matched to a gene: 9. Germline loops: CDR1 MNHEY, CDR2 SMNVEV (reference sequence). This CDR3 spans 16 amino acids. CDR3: CASSFTRTGLNQPQHF. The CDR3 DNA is TGTGCCAGCAGTTTCACCAGGACAGGCCTGAATCAGCCCCAGCATTTT.